These 21 T cell receptor beta chains share one sample of origin, sequenced in a study of shared clonotypes between healthy human individuals. Assay: immunoSEQ multiplex PCR; the TCRdb copy retains only in-frame clones and omits some. The table lists fewer than 2.5 million clones, 93% of them singletons, with approximately 0.36% in the top ten. The sample comprised naive CD4+ T cells from PBMCs. Subset reported: CD45RA+ positively selected. The receptors were sampled from a man aged 18-30 years in good health. Some clones in this sample may be carry-over from other donors' samples.

This sequence joins TRBV5-1 and TRBJ1-4; the D gene is possibly TRBD1 (6 bases). V gave up 4 bases and J gave up 8 bases, with 15 bases separating them. Germline CDR1 is SGHRS and CDR2 is YFSETQ. There are 14 residues in the CDR3. The CDR3 region has the DNA TGCGCCAGCAGCAGGGACATAAAAGGGGAAAAACTGTTTTTT. Translation gives CASSRDIKGEKLFF.

This chain uses TRBV28 with TRBJ1-3, with 8 bases identical to TRBD1. The CDR3 extends over 17 amino acids. With 7 bases clipped from V and 0 bases from J, the junction kept 11 bases outside the gene matches. Per the germline V gene, CDR1 is MDHEN and CDR2 is SYDVKM. The CDR3 here is CASIAGQVVSSGNTIYF. CDR3 DNA: TGTGCCAGCATAGCGGGACAGGTTGTCAGCTCTGGAAACACCATATATTTT.

A remark on this clone: The same CDR3 also results from other DNA sequences found in this sample. The chain links TRBV5-1 to TRBJ1-1, with D possibly TRBD1 on 6 matching bases. This CDR3 is 13 amino acids long. Trimming shortened V by 0 bases and J by 4 bases, and 7 bases separated the two germline ends. Germline V CDR1 and CDR2: SGHRS, YFSETQ. CDR3 in DNA: TGCGCCAGCAGCTTGGCAGGGGCCACTGAAGCTTTCTTT. It specifies CASSLAGATEAFF.

The gene calls are TRBV5-1 and TRBJ2-5; D is unclear. The CDR3 has 13 amino acids. The germline V gene encodes CDR1 SGHRS and CDR2 YFSETQ. Trimming took 5 bases from V and 5 from J, leaving 13 bases between them. For the CDR3, the DNA is TGCGCCAGCAGTTTACTATTCGGGGAGACCCAGTACTTC. Amino acid sequence: CASSLLFGETQYF.

This clone was recorded only once. V is TRBV28 and J is TRBJ1-2; D is uncertain. The CDR3 is 10 residues long. Germline loops: CDR1 MDHEN, CDR2 SYDVKM. Trimming took off 9 bases at V and 6 bases at J, with 8 bases between the two ends. The CDR3 DNA reads as TGTGCCAGTTACAAGGATGGCTACACCTTC. It codes for CASYKDGYTF.

V and J are TRBV5-6 and TRBJ2-1; D may be TRBD2 (5 bases). The CDR3 loop spans 14 amino acids. Germline-derived CDR1 and CDR2 are SGHDT and YYEEEE. V dropped 2 bases and J dropped 8 bases, with 14 bases sitting between them. The CDR3 reads CASSLYGRRDEQFF. The CDR3 DNA is TGTGCCAGCAGCTTATACGGACGGCGGGATGAGCAGTTCTTC.

CDR3 loop: CASSSQGGFGYSPLHF. For the CDR3, the DNA is TGTGCCAGCAGCTCTCAGGGGGGGTTTGGTTATTCACCCCTCCACTTT. The V gene is TRBV7-2, the J gene TRBJ1-6, with 7 bases matching TRBD1. The CDR3 contains 16 residues. Germline V gene lookup returns CDR1 SGHTA and CDR2 FQGNSA. With V trimmed by 4 bases and J by 8 bases, 11 bases remained unmatched.

The chain is built from TRBV15 and TRBJ1-2; D unresolved. V was cut by 0 bases and J by 5 bases, with 13 bases left in between. The CDR3 spans 15 residues. CDR1 and CDR2 from the germline V gene are LNHNV and YYDKDF (reference sequence). The CDR3 loop is CATSRDNSNTYGYTF. For the CDR3, the DNA is TGTGCCACCAGCAGAGATAATTCGAACACATATGGCTACACCTTC.

V is TRBV6-1 and J is TRBJ2-3; 8 bases align to TRBD1. Germline values: CDR1 MNHNS, CDR2 SASEGT. The CDR3 loop spans 15 amino acids. After removal of 6 bases from V and 0 bases from J, the junction contained 5 bases not matched to a gene. CDR3 sequence: CASSRTGFSTDTQYF. In DNA, the CDR3 is TGTGCCAGCAGCAGGACAGGGTTCAGCACAGATACGCAGTATTTT.

The V gene is TRBV19, the J gene TRBJ2-3, with D possibly matching TRBD1 (5 bases). V was pared by 9 bases and J by 0 bases, with 10 bases between. There are 13 residues in the CDR3. CDR1 and CDR2 from the germline V gene are LNHDA and SQIVND (reference sequence). Here the CDR3 DNA reads TGTGCCAGCCGGACAATTAGCACAGATACGCAGTATTTT. Residues: CASRTISTDTQYF. Supplemented by reference TRBV19 and TRBJ2-3, the full variable domain reads DGGITQSPKYLFRKEGQNVTLSCEQNLNHDAMYWYRQDPGQGLRLIYYSQIVNDFQKGDIAEGYSVSREKKESFPLTVTSAQKNPTAFYLCASRTISTDTQYFGPGTRLTVL.

In regard to this clone: The same CDR3 can be traced to other DNA sequences in this sample. The chain recombines TRBV6-5 with TRBJ2-3; possibly TRBD2 for D (6 bases). Germline V CDR1 and CDR2: MNHEY, SVGAGI. The CDR3 length is 14 residues. V was cut by 6 bases and J by 0 bases, with 10 bases left in between. CDR3 nucleotide sequence: TGTGCCAGCAGGCGACTAGTGAGCACAGATACGCAGTATTTT. Translated, it gives CASRRLVSTDTQYF.

This chain links TRBV28 with TRBJ2-1; 9 nucleotides match TRBD2. CDR1 and CDR2 from the germline V gene are MDHEN and SYDVKM. This CDR3 spans 14 amino acids. J gave up 7 bases and V 7 bases, and 8 bases lay outside the gene matches. CDR3 in DNA: TGTGCCAGCAAGGCGGGAGGGTCGAAGAATGAGCAGTTCTTC. This translates into CASKAGGSKNEQFF.

J is TRBJ2-7 and V is TRBV28; D unresolved. Germline loops: CDR1 MDHEN, CDR2 SYDVKM. Trimming stripped 5 bases from V and 3 bases from J, with 17 bases between. CDR3 length: 15 amino acids. This CDR3 reads CASSPPQPRYYEQYF. In DNA, the CDR3 is TGTGCCAGCAGTCCCCCCCAACCGAGGTACTACGAGCAGTACTTC.

This clone was detected once. This rearrangement joins TRBV10-3 to TRBJ2-7, with 8 bases fitting TRBD1. The junction had 6 bases not matched to a gene; V was cut back by 0 bases and J by 5 bases. Looked up from germline, CDR1 is ENHRY and CDR2 is SYGVKD. The CDR3 runs 15 residues. Here the CDR3 reads CAISESRTGSHEQYF. The CDR3 coding sequence is TGTGCCATCAGTGAGTCTAGGACAGGGTCCCACGAGCAGTACTTC.

The chain carries TRBV28 and TRBJ1-1, with a weak D call TRBD1 (6 bases). This CDR3 has 16 residues. Germline CDR1 and CDR2: MDHEN and SYDVKM. Trimming cost V 3 bases and J 1 base, with 15 bases left between them. Here the CDR3 DNA reads TGTGCCAGCAGTTTCATCAGGGGTCCCCGGAACACTGAAGCTTTCTTT. Residues: CASSFIRGPRNTEAFF.

The chain uses TRBV23-1 and TRBJ1-1; D is unresolved. TRBV23-1 is sorted into the ORF group, with uncertain function. Trimming took off 3 bases at V and 0 bases at J, with 11 bases between the two ends. The CDR3 extends over 15 amino acids. CDR3 nucleotides: TGCGCCAGCAGTCATTTTGGAGAGATGAACACTGAAGCTTTCTTT. It yields the protein CASSHFGEMNTEAFF.

The V gene is TRBV7-7, the J gene TRBJ1-1; the match to TRBD1 covers 8 bases. Trimming took 4 bases from V and 3 from J; bases not matched to a gene: 10. CDR3 length: 16 amino acids. CDR1 SSHAT and CDR2 FNYEAQ come from the germline V gene (reference sequence). In DNA form, the CDR3 reads TGTGCCAGCAGCTCGAGGCAGGGGGCTGGGGACACTGAAGCTTTCTTT. Protein: CASSSRQGAGDTEAFF.

The chain recombines TRBV4-2 with TRBJ2-3; 9 nucleotides agree with TRBD1. The CDR3 contains 15 residues. In germline, CDR1 is LGHNA, CDR2 YNFKEQ. J was trimmed by 3 bases and V by 1 base; bases with no gene match: 2. The CDR3 nucleotides are TGTGCCAGCAGCCAAGGGGGGACAGGGACAGATACGCAGTATTTT. This gives the protein CASSQGGTGTDTQYF.

This rearrangement joins TRBV11-3 to TRBJ2-3; D is unresolved. Deletions cut 1 base from V and 8 bases from J, with 7 bases between. Looked up from germline, CDR1 is SGHNT and CDR2 is YENEEA. This CDR3 comprises 12 residues. The CDR3 reads CASSLGPGTQYF. The DNA of the CDR3 is TGTGCCAGCAGCTTAGGACCGGGTACGCAGTATTTT. Using reference TRBV11-3 and TRBJ2-3 for the parts outside the CDR3, the full variable domain is EAGVVQSPRYKIIEKKQPVAFWCNPISGHNTLYWYLQNLGQGPELLIRYENEEAVDDSQLPKDRFSAERLKGVDSTLKIQPAELGDSAVYLCASSLGPGTQYFGPGTRLTVL.

This rearrangement joins TRBV5-4 to TRBJ2-7; 10 nucleotides align to TRBD1. V was pared by 4 bases and J by 5 bases, with 6 bases of the junction left unmatched. The CDR3 runs to 14 residues. Germline CDR1 and CDR2: SGHNT and YYREEE (reference sequence). This chain's CDR3 is CASSNRQGANEQYF. The CDR3, as DNA: TGTGCCAGCAGCAATCGACAGGGGGCTAACGAGCAGTACTTC. The full variable domain, rest sourced from reference TRBV5-4 and TRBJ2-7, is ETGVTQSPTHLIKTRGQQVTLRCSSQSGHNTVSWYQQALGQGPQFIFQYYREEENGRGNFPPRFSGLQFPNYSSELNVNALELDDSALYLCASSNRQGANEQYFGPGTRLTVT.

The V call is TRBV2, the J call TRBJ2-7; the D is unclear. This CDR3 spans 12 amino acids. Trimming shortened V by 4 bases and J by 1 base, and 5 bases separated the two germline ends. CDR1 and CDR2 (germline): SNHLY, FYNNEI. Here the CDR3 reads CASSGVSYEQYF. The DNA of the CDR3 is TGTGCCAGCAGTGGGGTTTCCTACGAGCAGTACTTC.